This entry describes one TCR beta chain. Antigen unknown. The sample comes from a study of cytomegalovirus exposure and HLA in healthy donors. The PCR had 60 Vbeta and 13 Jbeta primers. The protocol was immunoSEQ multiplex PCR, while the TCRdb copy is restricted to in-frame clones and leaves out a portion. In the table there are 90,000 to 100,000 clones, roughly 69% of which are singletons. Study outcomes and limitations: DRB1 showed the most TCR associations and HLA-C the fewest in a later analysis, as rates varied by HLA locus.

J gave up 4 bases and V 5 bases, and 9 bases lay outside the gene matches. Per germline, CDR1 MGHDK and CDR2 SYGVNS. The CDR3 loop spans 15 amino acids. The V gene is TRBV25-1, the J gene TRBJ2-3; 7 bases line up with TRBD2. The material sequenced was PBMCs. The sequence came from a man aged 50 to 59 in good health and CMV-seronegative. The CDR3 sequence: CASSSPGGYSDTQYF. For the CDR3, the DNA is TGTGCCAGCAGTTCCCCCGGGGGGTATTCAGATACGCAGTATTTT. Drawing the rest from reference TRBV25-1 and TRBJ2-3, the complete variable domain is EADIYQTPRYLVIGTGKKITLECSQTMGHDKMYWYQQDPGMELHLIHYSYGVNSTEKGDLSSESTVSRIRTEHFPLTLESARPSHTSQYLCASSSPGGYSDTQYFGPGTRLTVL.